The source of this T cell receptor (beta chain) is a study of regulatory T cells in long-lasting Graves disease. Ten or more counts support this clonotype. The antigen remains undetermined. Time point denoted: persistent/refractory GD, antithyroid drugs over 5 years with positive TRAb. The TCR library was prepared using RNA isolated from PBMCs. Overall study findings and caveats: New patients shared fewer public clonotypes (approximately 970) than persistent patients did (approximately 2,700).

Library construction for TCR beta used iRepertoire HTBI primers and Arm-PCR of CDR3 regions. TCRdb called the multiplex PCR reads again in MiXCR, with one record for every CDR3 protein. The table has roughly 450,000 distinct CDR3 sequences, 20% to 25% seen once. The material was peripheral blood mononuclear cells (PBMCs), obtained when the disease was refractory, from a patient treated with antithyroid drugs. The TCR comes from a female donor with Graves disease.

CDR3 protein: CASSLGGPNYEQYF. The CDR3 DNA is TGTGCCAGCAGCTTAGGCGGGCCGAACTACGAGCAGTACTTC. The chain carries TRBV7-8 and TRBJ2-7; D may be TRBD2 (5 bases). Germline V gene lookup returns CDR1 SGHVS and CDR2 FQNEAQ. With 1 base removed from V and 3 bases from J, the gap between germline ends came to 10 bases. The CDR3 spans 14 residues.